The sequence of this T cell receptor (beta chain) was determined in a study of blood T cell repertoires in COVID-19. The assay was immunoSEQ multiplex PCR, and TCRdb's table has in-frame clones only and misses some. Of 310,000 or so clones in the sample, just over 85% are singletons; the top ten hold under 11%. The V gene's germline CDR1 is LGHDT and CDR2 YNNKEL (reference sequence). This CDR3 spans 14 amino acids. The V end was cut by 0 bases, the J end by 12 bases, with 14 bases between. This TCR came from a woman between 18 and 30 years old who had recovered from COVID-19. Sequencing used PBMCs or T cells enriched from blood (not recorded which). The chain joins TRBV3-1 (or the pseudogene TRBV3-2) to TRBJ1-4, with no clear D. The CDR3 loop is CASSQELRDEELFF. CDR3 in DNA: TGTGCCAGCAGCCAAGAATTGCGGGATGAGGAACTGTTTTTT.